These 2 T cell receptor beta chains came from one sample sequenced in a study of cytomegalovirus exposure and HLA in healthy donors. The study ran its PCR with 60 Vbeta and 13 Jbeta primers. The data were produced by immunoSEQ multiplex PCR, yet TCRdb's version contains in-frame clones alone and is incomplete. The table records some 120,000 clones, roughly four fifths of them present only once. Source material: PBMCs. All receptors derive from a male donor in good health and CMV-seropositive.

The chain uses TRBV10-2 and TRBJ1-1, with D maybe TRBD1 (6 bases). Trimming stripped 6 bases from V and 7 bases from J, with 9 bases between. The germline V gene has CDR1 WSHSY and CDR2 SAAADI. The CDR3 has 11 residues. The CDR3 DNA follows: TGCGCCAGCAGCGGACAGTTTGAAGCTTTCTTT. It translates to CASSGQFEAFF.

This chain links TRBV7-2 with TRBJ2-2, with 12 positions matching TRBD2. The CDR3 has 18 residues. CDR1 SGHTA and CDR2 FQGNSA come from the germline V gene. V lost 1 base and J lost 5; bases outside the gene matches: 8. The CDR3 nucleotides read TGTGCCAGCAGCTTAGTCCTAGCGGGAGGGCCCCGGACCGGGGAGCTGTTTTTT. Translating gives CASSLVLAGGPRTGELFF. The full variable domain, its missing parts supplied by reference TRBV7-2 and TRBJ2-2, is GAGVSQSPSNKVTEKGKDVELRCDPISGHTALYWYRQSLGQGLEFLIYFQGNSAPDKSGLPSDRFSAERTGGSVSTLTIQRTQQEDSAVYLCASSLVLAGGPRTGELFFGEGSRLTVL.